The T cell receptor (beta chain) described here comes from a study of early T cells in non-severe SARS-CoV-2 infection. Whole-study context: Sequencing targeted bulk RNA from unsorted whole blood, leaving chains unpaired.

Individual cDNA molecules each received unique molecular identifiers attached to them. TCRdb ran MiXCR on the 5' RACE reads and lists one entry per CDR3 protein. This table holds about 58,000 distinct CDR3 sequences, roughly 12% found once. Germline V gene data show CDR1 as SQVTM and CDR2 as ANQGSEA. This CDR3 is built from 13 residues. J lost 13 bases, V lost 6 bases, and 8 bases had no gene match. This clonotype was detected a few times. The antigen is unknown. Study conclusions and caveats: Using VDJdb, the matching emphasized anti-spike CD8 responses while missing private and CD4 specificities.

The chain links TRBV29-1 to TRBJ2-2, with 13 bases fitting TRBD2. Sequenced sample: whole blood. This clonotype was sampled from an adult who was a healthcare worker with PCR-confirmed SARS-CoV-2 infection or an uninfected control (not recorded which). The CDR3 protein is CSVRLAGGPALFF. The CDR3 DNA reads as TGCAGCGTCAGACTAGCGGGGGGTCCGGCGCTGTTTTTT.